These 8 T cell receptor beta chains share one sample of origin, sequenced in a study of shared clonotypes between healthy human individuals. Profiling relied on immunoSEQ multiplex PCR, and the TCRdb table lists in-frame clones only, not all of them. The sample carries approximately 600,000 clones, 90% to 95% recorded once. Cells designated naive CD8 were CD45RO-negative and were positively selected for CCR7, with terminally differentiated effector memory CD45RA+ cells excluded. The specimen was naive CD8+ T cells sorted from blood. The receptors come from a woman in her 30s in good health.

The chain links TRBV14 to TRBJ1-1; 10 nucleotides agree with TRBD1. This CDR3 comprises 13 residues. From germline, CDR1 is SGHDN and CDR2 FVKESK. J lost 5 bases, V lost 4 bases, and 1 base had no gene match. DNA of the CDR3: TGTGCCAGCAGCCTGGACAGGGGGACTGAAGCTTTCTTT. Protein product: CASSLDRGTEAFF.

The chain carries TRBV5-1 and TRBJ2-3, with 12 bases aligning to TRBD2. Germline V lookup: CDR1 SGHRS, CDR2 YFSETQ. The CDR3 has 17 residues. V was clipped by 2 bases and J by 2 bases; unmatched bases: 6. The DNA of the CDR3 is TGCGCCAGCAGCTTTCGGACTAGCGGGACGATCACAGATACGCAGTATTTT. Its translation is CASSFRTSGTITDTQYF.

This chain joins TRBV28 and TRBJ2-7; 12 bases agree with TRBD2. Trimming at V came to 3 bases and at J to 7 bases, leaving 13 bases not matched to a gene. The CDR3 spans 17 residues. The germline gives CDR1 MDHEN, CDR2 SYDVKM. CDR3 amino acids: CASSFASTSGRSREQYF. CDR3 DNA sequence: TGTGCCAGCAGTTTCGCGTCCACTAGCGGGAGGTCCCGGGAGCAGTACTTC.

This chain uses TRBV29-1 with TRBJ2-1, with D possibly being TRBD1 (7 bases). CDR3 length: 13 residues. V was clipped by 5 bases and J by 10 bases, with 18 bases between them. Germline V CDR1 and CDR2: SQVTM, ANQGSEA. This CDR3 is CSVHDRVGGEQFF. The CDR3 nucleotides are TGCAGCGTTCATGACAGGGTGGGGGGAGAGCAGTTCTTC.

The CDR3: CASGLGVTGTRNEQFF. CDR3 coding DNA: TGTGCTAGTGGTTTGGGGGTTACGGGAACGAGAAATGAGCAGTTCTTC. J is TRBJ2-1 and V is TRBV12-5; maybe TRBD2 (5 bases). Per the germline V gene, CDR1 is LGHNT and CDR2 is FRNRAP. Trimming removed 1 base at V and 7 bases at J, with 17 bases between. The CDR3 length is 16 residues.

The chain employs TRBV27 and TRBJ2-7; D possibly corresponds to TRBD2 (6 bases). The CDR3 is 14 amino acids. V shed 2 bases and J shed 2 bases, with 10 bases lying between them. Germline CDR1 and CDR2: MNHEY and SMNVEV (reference sequence). Here the CDR3 DNA reads TGTGCCAGCAGTTTAGGGCTAGCGCCCTACGAGCAGTACTTC. Translation gives CASSLGLAPYEQYF.

The chain combines TRBV19 with TRBJ1-1; D ambiguous. CDR1 LNHDA and CDR2 SQIVND come from the germline V gene (reference sequence). CDR3 size: 12 residues. V gave up 9 bases and J gave up 5 bases, with 13 bases separating them. CDR3 amino acids: CASSDGRTEAFF. CDR3 nucleotides: TGTGCCAGCTCGGACGGGCGTACTGAAGCTTTCTTT.

The chain carries TRBV4-2 and TRBJ2-1; 9 bases are shared with TRBD2. The germline CDR1 and CDR2 sequences are LGHNA and YNFKEQ. The junction had 6 bases not matched to a gene; V was cut back by 0 bases and J by 3 bases. CDR3 size: 17 residues. CDR3 DNA sequence: TGTGCCAGCAGCCAAGAGGGAGGACTAGCGTTCTACAATGAGCAGTTCTTC. Its protein is CASSQEGGLAFYNEQFF.